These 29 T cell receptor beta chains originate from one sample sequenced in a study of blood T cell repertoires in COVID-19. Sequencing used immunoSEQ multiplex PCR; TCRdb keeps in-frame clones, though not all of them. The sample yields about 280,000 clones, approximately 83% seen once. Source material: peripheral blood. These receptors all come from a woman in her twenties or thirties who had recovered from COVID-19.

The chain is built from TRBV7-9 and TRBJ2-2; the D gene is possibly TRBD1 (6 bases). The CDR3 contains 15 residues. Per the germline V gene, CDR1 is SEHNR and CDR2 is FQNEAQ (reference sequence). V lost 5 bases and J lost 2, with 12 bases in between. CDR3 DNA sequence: TGTGCCAGCAGCCCCAGACAGGTTAACACCGGGGAGCTGTTTTTT. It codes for CASSPRQVNTGELFF. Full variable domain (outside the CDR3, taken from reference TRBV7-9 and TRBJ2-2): DTGVSQNPRHKITKRGQNVTFRCDPISEHNRLYWYRQTLGQGPEFLTYFQNEAQLEKSRLLSDRFSAERPKGSFSTLEIQRTEQGDSAMYLCASSPRQVNTGELFFGEGSRLTVL.

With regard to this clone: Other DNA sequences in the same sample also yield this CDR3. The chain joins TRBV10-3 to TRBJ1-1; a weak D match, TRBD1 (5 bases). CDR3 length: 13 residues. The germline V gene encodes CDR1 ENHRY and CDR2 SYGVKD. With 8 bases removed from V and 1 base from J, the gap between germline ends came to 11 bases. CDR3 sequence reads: CAISPGKNTEAFF. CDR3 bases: TGTGCCATCTCGCCAGGGAAGAACACTGAAGCTTTCTTT.

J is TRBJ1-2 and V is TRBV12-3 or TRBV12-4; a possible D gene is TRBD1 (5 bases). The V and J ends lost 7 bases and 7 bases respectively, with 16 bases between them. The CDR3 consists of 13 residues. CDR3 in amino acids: CASTPGGIPGYTF. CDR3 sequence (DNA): TGTGCCAGCACTCCCGGGGGGATTCCTGGCTACACCTTC.

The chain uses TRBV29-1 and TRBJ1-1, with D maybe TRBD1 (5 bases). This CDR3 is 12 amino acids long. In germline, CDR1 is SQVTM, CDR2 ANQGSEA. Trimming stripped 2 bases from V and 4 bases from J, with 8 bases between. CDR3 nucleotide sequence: TGCAGCGTTGAAATTAGGGGCACTGAAGCTTTCTTT. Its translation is CSVEIRGTEAFF.

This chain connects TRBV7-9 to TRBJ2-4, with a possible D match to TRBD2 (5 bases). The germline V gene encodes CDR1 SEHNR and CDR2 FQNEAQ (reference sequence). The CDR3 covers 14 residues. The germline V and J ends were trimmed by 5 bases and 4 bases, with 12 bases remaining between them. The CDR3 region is CASSVPGSKNIQYF. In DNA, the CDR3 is TGTGCCAGCAGCGTTCCGGGGTCGAAAAACATTCAGTACTTC.

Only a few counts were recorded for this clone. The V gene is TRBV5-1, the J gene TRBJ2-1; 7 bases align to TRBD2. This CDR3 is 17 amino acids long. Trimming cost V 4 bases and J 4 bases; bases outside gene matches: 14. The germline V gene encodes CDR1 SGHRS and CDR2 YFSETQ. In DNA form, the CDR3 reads TGCGCCAGCAGCACCGGAACCCTAGCGGAAATTTACAATGAGCAGTTCTTC. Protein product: CASSTGTLAEIYNEQFF.

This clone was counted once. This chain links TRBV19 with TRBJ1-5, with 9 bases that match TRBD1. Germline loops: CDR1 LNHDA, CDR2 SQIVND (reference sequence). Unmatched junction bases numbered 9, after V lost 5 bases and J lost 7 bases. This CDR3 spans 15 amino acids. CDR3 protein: CASSRTGGDWQPQHF. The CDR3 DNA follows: TGTGCCAGTAGTCGCACAGGGGGCGACTGGCAGCCCCAGCATTTT. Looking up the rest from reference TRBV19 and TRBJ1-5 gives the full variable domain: DGGITQSPKYLFRKEGQNVTLSCEQNLNHDAMYWYRQDPGQGLRLIYYSQIVNDFQKGDIAEGYSVSREKKESFPLTVTSAQKNPTAFYLCASSRTGGDWQPQHFGDGTRLSIL.

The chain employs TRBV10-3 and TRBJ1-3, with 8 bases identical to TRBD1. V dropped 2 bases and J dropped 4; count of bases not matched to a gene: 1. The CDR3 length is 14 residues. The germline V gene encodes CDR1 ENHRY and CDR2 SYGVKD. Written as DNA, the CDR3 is TGTGCCATCAGTGAGGCAGGGGGCGGAAACACCATATATTTT. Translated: CAISEAGGGNTIYF.

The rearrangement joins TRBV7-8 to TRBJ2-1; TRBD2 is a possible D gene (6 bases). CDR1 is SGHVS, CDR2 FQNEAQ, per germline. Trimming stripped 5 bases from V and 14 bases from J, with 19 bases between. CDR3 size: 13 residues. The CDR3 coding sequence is TGTGCCAGCAGCAGAGCTAGCGTGGCTAGGAAGTTCTTC. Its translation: CASSRASVARKFF.

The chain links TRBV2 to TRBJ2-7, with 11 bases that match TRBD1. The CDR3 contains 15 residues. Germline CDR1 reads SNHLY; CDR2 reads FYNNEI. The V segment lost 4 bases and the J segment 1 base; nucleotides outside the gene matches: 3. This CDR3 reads CASSGGTGGSYEQYF. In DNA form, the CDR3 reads TGTGCCAGCAGTGGGGGGACAGGGGGGTCCTACGAGCAGTACTTC.

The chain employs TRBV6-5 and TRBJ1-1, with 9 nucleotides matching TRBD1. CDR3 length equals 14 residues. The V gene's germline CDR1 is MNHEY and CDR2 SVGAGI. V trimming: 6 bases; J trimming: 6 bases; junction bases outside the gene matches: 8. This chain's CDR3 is CASRGGTGPAEAFF. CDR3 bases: TGTGCCAGCAGGGGGGGGACAGGGCCCGCTGAAGCTTTCTTT.

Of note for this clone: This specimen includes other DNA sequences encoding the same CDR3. The CDR3 region has the DNA TGTGCCAGTCAGACGGGGGTGAACACTGAAGCTTTCTTT. Encoded protein: CASQTGVNTEAFF. The chain is built from TRBV19 and TRBJ1-1; D possibly corresponds to TRBD1 (5 bases). The V gene's germline CDR1 is LNHDA and CDR2 SQIVND (reference sequence). The V end was cut by 8 bases, the J end by 0 bases, with 10 bases between. The CDR3 loop spans 13 amino acids.

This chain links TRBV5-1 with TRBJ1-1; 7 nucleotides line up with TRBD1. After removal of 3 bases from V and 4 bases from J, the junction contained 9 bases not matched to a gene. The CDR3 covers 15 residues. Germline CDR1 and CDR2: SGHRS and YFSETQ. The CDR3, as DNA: TGCGCCAGCAGCTATACAGGGGACTCAATCACTGAAGCTTTCTTT. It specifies CASSYTGDSITEAFF.

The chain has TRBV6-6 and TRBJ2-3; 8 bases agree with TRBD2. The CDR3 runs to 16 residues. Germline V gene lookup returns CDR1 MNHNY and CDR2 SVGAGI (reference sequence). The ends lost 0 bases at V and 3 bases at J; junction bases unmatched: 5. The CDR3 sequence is CASSYSTGGPTDTQYF. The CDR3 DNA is TGTGCCAGCAGTTACTCGACGGGAGGGCCAACAGATACGCAGTATTTT.

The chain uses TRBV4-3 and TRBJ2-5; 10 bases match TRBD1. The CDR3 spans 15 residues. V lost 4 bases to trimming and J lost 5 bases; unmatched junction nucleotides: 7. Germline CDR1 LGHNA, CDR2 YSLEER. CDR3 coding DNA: TGCGCCAGCAGCCCCGGGACAGGGGTTTTGGAGACCCAGTACTTC. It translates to CASSPGTGVLETQYF.

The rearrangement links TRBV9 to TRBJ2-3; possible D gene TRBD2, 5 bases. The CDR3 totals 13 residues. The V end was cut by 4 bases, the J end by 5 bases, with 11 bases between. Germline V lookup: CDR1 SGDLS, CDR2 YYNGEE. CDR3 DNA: TGTGCCAGCAGCCTAGGACTGGAAGATACGCAGTATTTT. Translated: CASSLGLEDTQYF.

CDR3: CASSARDRSGNEQFF. The CDR3 region has the DNA TGTGCCAGCAGCGCCCGGGACAGGAGTGGGAATGAGCAGTTCTTC. V is TRBV21-1 and J is TRBJ2-1; TRBD1 is the table's D call and was not checked against the DNA. TRBV21-1 is classified as a pseudogene. The CDR3 runs to 15 residues.

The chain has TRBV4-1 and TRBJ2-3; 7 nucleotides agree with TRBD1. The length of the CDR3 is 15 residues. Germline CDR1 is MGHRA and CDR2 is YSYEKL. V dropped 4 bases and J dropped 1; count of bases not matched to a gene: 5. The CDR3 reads CASSLIGTGTDTQYF. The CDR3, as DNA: TGCGCCAGCAGCCTCATAGGGACAGGCACAGATACGCAGTATTTT.

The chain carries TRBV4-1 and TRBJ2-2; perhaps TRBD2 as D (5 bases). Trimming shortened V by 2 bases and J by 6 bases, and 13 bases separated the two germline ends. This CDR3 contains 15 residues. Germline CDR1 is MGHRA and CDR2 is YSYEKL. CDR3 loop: CASSQLPGSSGELFF. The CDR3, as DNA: TGCGCCAGCAGCCAACTCCCTGGGAGTTCCGGGGAGCTGTTTTTT.

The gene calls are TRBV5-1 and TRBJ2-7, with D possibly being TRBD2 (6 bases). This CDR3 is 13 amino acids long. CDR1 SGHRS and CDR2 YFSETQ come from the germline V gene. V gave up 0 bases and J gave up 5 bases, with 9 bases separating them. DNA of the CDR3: TGCGCCAGCAGCTTGGAGTGGGGGGACGAGCAGTACTTC. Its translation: CASSLEWGDEQYF.

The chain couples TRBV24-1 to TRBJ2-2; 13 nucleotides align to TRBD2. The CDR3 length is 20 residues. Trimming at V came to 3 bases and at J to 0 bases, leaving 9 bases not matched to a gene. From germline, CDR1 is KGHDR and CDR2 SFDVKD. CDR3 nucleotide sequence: TGTGCCACCAGTGATCCTTCGGGGACTAGCGGGGCAACGAACACCGGGGAGCTGTTTTTT. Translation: CATSDPSGTSGATNTGELFF.

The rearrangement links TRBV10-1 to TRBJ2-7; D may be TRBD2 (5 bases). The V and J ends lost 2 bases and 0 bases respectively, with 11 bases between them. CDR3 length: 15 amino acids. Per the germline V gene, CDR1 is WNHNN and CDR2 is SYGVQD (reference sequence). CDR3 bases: TGCGCCAGCAGTGAGGGGTTGGGGAGCTCCTACGAGCAGTACTTC. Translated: CASSEGLGSSYEQYF.

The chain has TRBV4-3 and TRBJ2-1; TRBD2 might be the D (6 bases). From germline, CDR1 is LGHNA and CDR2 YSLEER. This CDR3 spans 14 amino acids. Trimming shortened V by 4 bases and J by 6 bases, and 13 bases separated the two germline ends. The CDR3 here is CASSLAAGGNEQFF. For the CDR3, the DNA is TGCGCCAGCAGCCTAGCGGCCGGGGGCAATGAGCAGTTCTTC.

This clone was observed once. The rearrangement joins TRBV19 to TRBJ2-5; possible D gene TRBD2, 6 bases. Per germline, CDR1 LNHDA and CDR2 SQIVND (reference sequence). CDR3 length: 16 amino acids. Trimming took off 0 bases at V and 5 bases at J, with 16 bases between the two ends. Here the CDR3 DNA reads TGTGCCAGTAGTATAGATCTAGGGAGGTCAGGTGAGACCCAGTACTTC. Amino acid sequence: CASSIDLGRSGETQYF.

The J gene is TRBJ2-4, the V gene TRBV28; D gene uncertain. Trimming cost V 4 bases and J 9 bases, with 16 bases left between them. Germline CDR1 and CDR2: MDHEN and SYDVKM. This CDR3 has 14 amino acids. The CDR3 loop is CASSSLVVTGIQYF. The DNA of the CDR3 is TGTGCCAGCAGTTCCCTCGTGGTTACGGGCATTCAGTACTTC.

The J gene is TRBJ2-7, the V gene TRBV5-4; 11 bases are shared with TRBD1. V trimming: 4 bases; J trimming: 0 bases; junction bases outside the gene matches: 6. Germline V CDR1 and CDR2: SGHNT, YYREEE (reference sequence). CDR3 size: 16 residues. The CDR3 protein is CASSQRTGGPSYEQYF. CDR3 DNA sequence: TGTGCCAGCAGCCAACGGACAGGGGGCCCCTCCTACGAGCAGTACTTC.

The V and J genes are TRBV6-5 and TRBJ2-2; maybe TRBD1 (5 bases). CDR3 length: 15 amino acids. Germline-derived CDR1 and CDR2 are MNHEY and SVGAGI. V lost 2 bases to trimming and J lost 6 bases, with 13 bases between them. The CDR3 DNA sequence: TGTGCCAGCAGTTACGTTAGGGGTACATCCGGGGAGCTGTTTTTT. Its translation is CASSYVRGTSGELFF.

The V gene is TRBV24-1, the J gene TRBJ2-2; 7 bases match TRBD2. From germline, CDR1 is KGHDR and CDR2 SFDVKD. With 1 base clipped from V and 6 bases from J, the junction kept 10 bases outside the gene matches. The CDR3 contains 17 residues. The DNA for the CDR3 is TGTGCCACCAGTGATTTCACAGCGGGAACCGACGCCGGGGAGCTGTTTTTT. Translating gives CATSDFTAGTDAGELFF.

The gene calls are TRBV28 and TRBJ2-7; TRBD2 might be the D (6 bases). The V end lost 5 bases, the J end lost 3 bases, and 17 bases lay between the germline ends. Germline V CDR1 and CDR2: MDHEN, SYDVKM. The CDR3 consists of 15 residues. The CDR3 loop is CASSGTSGSLYEQYF. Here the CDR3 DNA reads TGTGCCAGCAGTGGGACTTCGGGTTCCCTCTACGAGCAGTACTTC.